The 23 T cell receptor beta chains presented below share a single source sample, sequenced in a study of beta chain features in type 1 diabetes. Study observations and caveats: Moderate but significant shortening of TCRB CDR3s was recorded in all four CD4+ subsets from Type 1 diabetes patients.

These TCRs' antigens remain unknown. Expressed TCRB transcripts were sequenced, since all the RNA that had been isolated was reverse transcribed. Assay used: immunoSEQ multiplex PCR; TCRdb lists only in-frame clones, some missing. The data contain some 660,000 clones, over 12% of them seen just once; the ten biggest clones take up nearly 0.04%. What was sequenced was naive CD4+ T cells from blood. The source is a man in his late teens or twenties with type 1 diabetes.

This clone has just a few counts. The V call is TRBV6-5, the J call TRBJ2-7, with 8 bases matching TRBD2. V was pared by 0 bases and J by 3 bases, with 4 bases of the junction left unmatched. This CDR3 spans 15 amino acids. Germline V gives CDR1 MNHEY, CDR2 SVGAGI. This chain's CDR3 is CASSYSTSGHYEQYF. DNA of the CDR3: TGTGCCAGCAGTTACTCCACTAGCGGCCACTACGAGCAGTACTTC.

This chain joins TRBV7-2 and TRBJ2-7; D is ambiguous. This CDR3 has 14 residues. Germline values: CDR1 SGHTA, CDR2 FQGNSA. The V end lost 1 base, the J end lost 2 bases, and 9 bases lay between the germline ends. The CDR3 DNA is TGTGCCAGCAGCTTAGTGTTACAGACCTACGAGCAGTACTTC. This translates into CASSLVLQTYEQYF.

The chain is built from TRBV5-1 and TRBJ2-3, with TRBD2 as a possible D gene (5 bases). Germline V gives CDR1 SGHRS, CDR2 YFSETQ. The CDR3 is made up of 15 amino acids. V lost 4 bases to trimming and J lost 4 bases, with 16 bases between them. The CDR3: CASSAVEGAPDTQYF. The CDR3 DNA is TGCGCCAGCAGCGCGGTAGAGGGAGCGCCAGATACGCAGTATTTT.

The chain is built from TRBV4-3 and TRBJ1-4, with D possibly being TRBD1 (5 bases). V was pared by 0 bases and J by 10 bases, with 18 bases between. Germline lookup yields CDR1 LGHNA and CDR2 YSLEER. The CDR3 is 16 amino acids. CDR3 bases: TGCGCCAGCAGCCAAGATAAACGCGACAGCGGGGGAAAACTGTTTTTT. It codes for CASSQDKRDSGGKLFF.

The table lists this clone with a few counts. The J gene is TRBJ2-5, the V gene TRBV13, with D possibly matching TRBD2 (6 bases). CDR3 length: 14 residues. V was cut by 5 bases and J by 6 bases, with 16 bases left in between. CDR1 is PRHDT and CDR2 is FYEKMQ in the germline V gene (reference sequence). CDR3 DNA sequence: TGTGCCAGCAGCCCCCGGGCAGGGAGGAAGACCCAGTACTTC. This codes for CASSPRAGRKTQYF.

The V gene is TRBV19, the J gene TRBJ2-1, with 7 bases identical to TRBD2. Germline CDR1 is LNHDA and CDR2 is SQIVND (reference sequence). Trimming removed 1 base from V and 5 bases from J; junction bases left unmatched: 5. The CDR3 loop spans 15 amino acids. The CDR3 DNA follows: TGTGCCAGTAGTATAGGAGGGAGGGCCGACAATGAGCAGTTCTTC. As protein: CASSIGGRADNEQFF.

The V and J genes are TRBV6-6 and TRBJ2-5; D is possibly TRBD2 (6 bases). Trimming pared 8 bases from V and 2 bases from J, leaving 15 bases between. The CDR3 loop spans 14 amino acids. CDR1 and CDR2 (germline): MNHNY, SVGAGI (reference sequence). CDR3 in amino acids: CASAFPGGQETQYF. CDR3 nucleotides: TGTGCCAGCGCCTTCCCCGGGGGACAAGAGACCCAGTACTTC.

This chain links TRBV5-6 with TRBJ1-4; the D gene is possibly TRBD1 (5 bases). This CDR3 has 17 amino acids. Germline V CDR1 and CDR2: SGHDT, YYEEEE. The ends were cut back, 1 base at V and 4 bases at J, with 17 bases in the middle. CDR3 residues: CASSLNSGYGGNEKLFF. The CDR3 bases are TGTGCCAGCAGCTTGAACTCAGGGTATGGCGGTAATGAAAAACTGTTTTTT.

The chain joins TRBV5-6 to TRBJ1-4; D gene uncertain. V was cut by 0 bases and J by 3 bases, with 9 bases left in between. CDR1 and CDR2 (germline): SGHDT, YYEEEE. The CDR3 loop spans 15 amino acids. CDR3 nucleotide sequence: TGTGCCAGCAGCTTGGTCTGGGGAGCTAATGAAAAACTGTTTTTT. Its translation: CASSLVWGANEKLFF.

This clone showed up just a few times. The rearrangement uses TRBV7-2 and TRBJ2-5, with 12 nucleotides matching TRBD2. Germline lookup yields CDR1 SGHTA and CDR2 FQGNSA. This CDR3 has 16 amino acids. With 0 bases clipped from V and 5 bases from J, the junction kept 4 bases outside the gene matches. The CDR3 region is CASSLAGGLAGETQYF. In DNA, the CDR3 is TGTGCCAGCAGCTTAGCCGGGGGACTAGCGGGTGAGACCCAGTACTTC.

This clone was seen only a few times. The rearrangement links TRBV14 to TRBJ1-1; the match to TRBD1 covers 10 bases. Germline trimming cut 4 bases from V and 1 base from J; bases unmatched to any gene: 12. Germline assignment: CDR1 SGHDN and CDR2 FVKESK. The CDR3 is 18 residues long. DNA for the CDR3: TGTGCCAGCAGCCGCCCCTGGACAGGGGGGTTCGCGAACACTGAAGCTTTCTTT. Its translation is CASSRPWTGGFANTEAFF.

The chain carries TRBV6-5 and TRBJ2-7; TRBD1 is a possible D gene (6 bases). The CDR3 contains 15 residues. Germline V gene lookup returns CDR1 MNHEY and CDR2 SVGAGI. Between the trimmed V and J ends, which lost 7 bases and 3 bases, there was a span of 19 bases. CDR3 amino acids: CASKAKGQTVYEQYF. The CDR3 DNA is TGTGCCAGCAAGGCGAAGGGACAAACAGTCTACGAGCAGTACTTC.

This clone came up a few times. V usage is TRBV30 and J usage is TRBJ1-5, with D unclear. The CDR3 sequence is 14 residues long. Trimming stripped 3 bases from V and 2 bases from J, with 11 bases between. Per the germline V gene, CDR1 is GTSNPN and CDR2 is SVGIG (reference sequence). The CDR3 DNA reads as TGTGCCTGGAGCTCGTTGGCAGGCAATCAGCCCCAGCATTTT. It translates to CAWSSLAGNQPQHF.

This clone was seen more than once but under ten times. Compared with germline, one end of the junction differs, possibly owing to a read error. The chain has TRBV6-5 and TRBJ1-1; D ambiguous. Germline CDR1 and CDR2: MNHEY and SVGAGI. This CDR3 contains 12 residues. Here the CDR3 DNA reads TGTGCCATCAGTGAAGGGAACACTGAAGCTTTCTTT. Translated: CAISEGNTEAFF.

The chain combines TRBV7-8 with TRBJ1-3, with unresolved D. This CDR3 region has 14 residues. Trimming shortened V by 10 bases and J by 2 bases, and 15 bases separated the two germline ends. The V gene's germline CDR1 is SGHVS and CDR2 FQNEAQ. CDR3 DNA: TGTGCCATCCGCCCAGGCAGCCCTGGAAACACCATATATTTT. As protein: CAIRPGSPGNTIYF. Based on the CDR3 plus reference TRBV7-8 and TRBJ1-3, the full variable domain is GAGVSQSPRYKVAKRGQDVALRCDPISGHVSLFWYQQALGQGPEFLTYFQNEAQLDKSGLPSDRFFAERPEGSVSTLKIQRTQQEDSAVYLCAIRPGSPGNTIYFGEGSWLTVV.

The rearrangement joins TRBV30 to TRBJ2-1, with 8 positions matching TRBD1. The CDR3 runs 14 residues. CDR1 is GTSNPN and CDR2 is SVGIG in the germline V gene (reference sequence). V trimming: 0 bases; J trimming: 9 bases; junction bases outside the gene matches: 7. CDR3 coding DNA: TGTGCCTGGAGTGTAAGCCGACAGGGGACTGAGCAGTTCTTC. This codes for CAWSVSRQGTEQFF.

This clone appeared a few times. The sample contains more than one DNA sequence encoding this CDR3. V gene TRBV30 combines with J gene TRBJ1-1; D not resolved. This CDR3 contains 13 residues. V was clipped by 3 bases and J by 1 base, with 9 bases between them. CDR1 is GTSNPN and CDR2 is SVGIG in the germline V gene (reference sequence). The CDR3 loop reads CAWRPGPNTEAFF. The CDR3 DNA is TGTGCCTGGAGACCCGGACCGAACACTGAAGCTTTCTTT.

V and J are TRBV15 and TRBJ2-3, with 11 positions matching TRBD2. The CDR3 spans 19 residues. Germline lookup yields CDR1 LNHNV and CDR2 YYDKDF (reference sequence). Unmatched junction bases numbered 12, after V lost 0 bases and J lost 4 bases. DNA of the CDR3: TGTGCCACCAGCAGAGATCGCTTGGGACTAGCGGATGGGTCAGATACGCAGTATTTT. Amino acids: CATSRDRLGLADGSDTQYF.

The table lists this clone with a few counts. The CDR3 DNA sequence: TGTGCCAGCAGCGCCATGCCCGAGGCAGATACGCAGTATTTT. It encodes CASSAMPEADTQYF. The chain has TRBV9 and TRBJ2-3, with D unresolved. Trimming left V 3 bases short and J 4 bases short, with 12 bases between. Per germline, CDR1 SGDLS and CDR2 YYNGEE. The CDR3 covers 14 residues. Supplemented by reference TRBV9 and TRBJ2-3, the full variable domain reads DSGVTQTPKHLITATGQRVTLRCSPRSGDLSVYWYQQSLDQGLQFLIQYYNGEERAKGNILERFSAQQFPDLHSELNLSSLELGDSALYFCASSAMPEADTQYFGPGTRLTVL.

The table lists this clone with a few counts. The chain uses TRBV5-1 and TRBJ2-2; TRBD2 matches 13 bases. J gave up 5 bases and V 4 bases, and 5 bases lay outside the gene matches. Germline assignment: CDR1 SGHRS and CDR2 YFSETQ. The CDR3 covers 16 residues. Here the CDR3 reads CASSQGLAGVTGELFF. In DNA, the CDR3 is TGCGCCAGCAGCCAAGGACTAGCGGGAGTAACCGGGGAGCTGTTTTTT.

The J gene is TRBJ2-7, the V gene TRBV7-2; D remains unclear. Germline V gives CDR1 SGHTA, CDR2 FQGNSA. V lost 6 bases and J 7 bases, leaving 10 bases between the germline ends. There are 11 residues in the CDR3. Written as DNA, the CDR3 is TGTGCCAGCAGTTCGACTCGGGAGCAGTACTTC. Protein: CASSSTREQYF.

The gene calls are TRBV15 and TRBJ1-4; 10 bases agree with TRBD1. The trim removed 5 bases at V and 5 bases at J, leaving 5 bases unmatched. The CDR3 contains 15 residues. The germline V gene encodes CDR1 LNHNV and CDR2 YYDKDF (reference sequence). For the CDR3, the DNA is TGTGCCACCAGCGAACGGACAGGGGGAAATGAAAAACTGTTTTTT. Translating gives CATSERTGGNEKLFF.

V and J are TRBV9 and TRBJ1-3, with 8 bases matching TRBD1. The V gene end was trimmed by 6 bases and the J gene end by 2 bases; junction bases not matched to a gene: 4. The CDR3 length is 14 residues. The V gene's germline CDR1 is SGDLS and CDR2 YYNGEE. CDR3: CASNARGPGNTIYF. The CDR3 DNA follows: TGTGCCAGCAACGCCAGGGGGCCTGGAAACACCATATATTTT.